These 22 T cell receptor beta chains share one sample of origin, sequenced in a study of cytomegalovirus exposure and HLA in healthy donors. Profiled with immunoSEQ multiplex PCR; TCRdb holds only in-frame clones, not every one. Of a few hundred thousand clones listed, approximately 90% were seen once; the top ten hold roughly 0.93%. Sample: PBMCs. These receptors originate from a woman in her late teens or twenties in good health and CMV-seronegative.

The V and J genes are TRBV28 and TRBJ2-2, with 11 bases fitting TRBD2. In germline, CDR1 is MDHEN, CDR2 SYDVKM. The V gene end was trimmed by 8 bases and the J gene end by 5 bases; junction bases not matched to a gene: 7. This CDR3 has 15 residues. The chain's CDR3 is CASVSSGRWTGELFF. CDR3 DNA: TGTGCCAGCGTATCTAGCGGGAGGTGGACCGGGGAGCTGTTTTTT.

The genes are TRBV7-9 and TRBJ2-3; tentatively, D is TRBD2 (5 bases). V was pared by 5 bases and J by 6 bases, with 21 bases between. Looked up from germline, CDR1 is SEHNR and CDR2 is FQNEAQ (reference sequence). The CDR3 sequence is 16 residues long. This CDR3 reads CASSRPVGATSDTQYF. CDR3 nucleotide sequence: TGTGCCAGCAGCCGACCCGTGGGAGCCACCTCGGATACGCAGTATTTT. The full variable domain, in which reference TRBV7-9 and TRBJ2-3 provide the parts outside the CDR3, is DTGVSQNPRHKITKRGQNVTFRCDPISEHNRLYWYRQTLGQGPEFLTYFQNEAQLEKSRLLSDRFSAERPKGSFSTLEIQRTEQGDSAMYLCASSRPVGATSDTQYFGPGTRLTVL.

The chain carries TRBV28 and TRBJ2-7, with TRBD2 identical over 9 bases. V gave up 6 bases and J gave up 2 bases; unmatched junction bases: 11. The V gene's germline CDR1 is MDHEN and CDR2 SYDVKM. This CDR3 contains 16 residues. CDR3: CASSYGGLAEPYEQYF. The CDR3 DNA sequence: TGTGCCAGCAGCTACGGGGGACTAGCTGAACCCTACGAGCAGTACTTC.

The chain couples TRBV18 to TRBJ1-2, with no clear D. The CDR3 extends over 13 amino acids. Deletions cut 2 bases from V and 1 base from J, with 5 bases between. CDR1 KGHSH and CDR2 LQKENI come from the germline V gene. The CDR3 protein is CASSPELNYGYTF. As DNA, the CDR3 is TGTGCCAGCTCACCAGAACTTAACTATGGCTACACCTTC.

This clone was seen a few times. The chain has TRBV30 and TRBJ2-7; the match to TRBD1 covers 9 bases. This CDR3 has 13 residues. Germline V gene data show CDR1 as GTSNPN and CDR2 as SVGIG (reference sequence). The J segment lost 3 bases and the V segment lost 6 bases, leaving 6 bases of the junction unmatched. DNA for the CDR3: TGTGCCTGCCCGGGACAGGGTCTCTACGAGCAGTACTTC. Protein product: CACPGQGLYEQYF.

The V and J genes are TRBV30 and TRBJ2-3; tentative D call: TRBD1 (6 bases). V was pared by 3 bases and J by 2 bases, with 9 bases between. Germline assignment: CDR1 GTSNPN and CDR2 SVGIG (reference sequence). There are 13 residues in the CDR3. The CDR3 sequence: CAWSRGFTDTQYF. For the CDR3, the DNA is TGTGCCTGGAGCAGGGGCTTCACAGATACGCAGTATTTT.

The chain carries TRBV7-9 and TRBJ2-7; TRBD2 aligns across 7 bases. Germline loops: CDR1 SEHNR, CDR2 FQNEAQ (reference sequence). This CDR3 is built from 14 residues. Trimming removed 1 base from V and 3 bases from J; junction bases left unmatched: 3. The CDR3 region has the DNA TGTGCCAGCAGCTTAGTGGCTAGCGGCTACGAGCAGTACTTC. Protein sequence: CASSLVASGYEQYF.

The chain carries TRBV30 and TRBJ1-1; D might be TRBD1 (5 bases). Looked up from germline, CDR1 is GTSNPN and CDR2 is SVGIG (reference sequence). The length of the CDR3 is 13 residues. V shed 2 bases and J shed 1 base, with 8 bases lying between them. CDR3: CAWSRGTNTEAFF. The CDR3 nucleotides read TGTGCCTGGAGTCGGGGGACGAACACTGAAGCTTTCTTT.

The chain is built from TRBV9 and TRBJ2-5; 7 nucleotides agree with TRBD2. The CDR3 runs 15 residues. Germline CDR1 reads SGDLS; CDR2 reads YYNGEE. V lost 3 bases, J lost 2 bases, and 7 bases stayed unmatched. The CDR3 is CASSGGEGGQETQYF. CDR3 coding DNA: TGTGCCAGCAGCGGGGGGGAGGGAGGTCAAGAGACCCAGTACTTC.

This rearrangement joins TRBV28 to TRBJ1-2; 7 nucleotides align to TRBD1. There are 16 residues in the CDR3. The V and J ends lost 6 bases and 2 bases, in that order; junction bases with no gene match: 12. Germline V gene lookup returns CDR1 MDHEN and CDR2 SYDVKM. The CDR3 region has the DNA TGTGCCAGCAGGTCAAGGTCGGGCAGGGGGAACTATGGCTACACCTTC. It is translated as CASRSRSGRGNYGYTF.

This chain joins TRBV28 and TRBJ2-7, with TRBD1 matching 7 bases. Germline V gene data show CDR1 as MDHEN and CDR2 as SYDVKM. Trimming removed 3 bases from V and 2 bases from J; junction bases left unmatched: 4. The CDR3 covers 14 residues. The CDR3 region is CASSFGTDPYEQYF. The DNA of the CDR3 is TGTGCCAGCAGTTTTGGGACAGACCCCTACGAGCAGTACTTC.

DNA of the CDR3: TGTGCCAGCGGAGGCTCCGGGACAGTCTACAATGAGCAGTTCTTC. This encodes CASGGSGTVYNEQFF. The V and J genes are TRBV6-5 and TRBJ2-1, with TRBD1 matching over 7 bases. The CDR3 is 15 residues long. Per the germline V gene, CDR1 is MNHEY and CDR2 is SVGAGI. After removal of 8 bases from V and 3 bases from J, the junction contained 10 bases not matched to a gene.

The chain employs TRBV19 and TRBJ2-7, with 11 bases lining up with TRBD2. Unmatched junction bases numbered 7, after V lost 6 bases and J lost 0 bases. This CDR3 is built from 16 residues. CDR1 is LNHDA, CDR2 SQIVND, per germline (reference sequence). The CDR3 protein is CASRRTSGPSSYEQYF. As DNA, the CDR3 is TGTGCCAGTAGGAGGACTAGCGGGCCGAGCTCCTACGAGCAGTACTTC.

The DNA for the CDR3 is TGTGCCAGCAGCGTAGGGGGCGGTAACTATGGCTACACCTTC. Its translation is CASSVGGGNYGYTF. The chain carries TRBV9 and TRBJ1-2; D might be TRBD1 (5 bases). Trimming removed 0 bases at V and 1 base at J, with 7 bases between. The CDR3 contains 14 residues. The germline V gene encodes CDR1 SGDLS and CDR2 YYNGEE.

In DNA, the CDR3 is TGTGCCAGCAGCTTAGTTGCCCAGGGGTTCGTACCTAGCTCCTACGAGCAGTACTTC. This translates into CASSLVAQGFVPSSYEQYF. The V gene is TRBV7-8, the J gene TRBJ2-7, with a tentative D call TRBD1 (6 bases). The CDR3 runs to 19 residues. Germline-derived CDR1 and CDR2 are SGHVS and FQNEAQ. V was shortened by 1 base and J by 0 bases, with 22 bases between the two germline ends.

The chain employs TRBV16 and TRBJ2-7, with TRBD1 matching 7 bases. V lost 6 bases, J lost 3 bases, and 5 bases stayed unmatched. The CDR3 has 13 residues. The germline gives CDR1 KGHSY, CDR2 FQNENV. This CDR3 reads CASRPDRDYEQYF. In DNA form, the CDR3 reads TGTGCCAGCAGACCAGACAGGGACTACGAGCAGTACTTC.

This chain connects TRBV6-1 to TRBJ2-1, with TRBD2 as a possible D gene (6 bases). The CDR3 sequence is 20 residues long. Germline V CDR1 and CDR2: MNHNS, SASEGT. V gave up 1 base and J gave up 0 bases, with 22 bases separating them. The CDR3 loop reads CASSEGGSGYYKTSYNEQFF. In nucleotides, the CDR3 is TGTGCCAGCAGTGAAGGGGGTAGCGGCTATTACAAAACCTCCTACAATGAGCAGTTCTTC.

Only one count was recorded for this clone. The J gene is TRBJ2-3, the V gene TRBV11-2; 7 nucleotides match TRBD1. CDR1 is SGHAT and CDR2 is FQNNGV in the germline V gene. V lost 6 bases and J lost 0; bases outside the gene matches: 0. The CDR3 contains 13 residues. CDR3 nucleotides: TGTGCCAGCAGGGGACAGAGCACAGATACGCAGTATTTT. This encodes CASRGQSTDTQYF.

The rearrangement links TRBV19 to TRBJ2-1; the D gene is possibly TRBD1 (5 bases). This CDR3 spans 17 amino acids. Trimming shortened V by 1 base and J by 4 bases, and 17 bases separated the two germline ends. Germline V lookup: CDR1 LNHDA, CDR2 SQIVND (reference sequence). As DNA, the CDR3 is TGTGCCAGTAGTATAGCTAAGGGGTGGGCCTCTTACAATGAGCAGTTCTTC. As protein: CASSIAKGWASYNEQFF.

For the CDR3, the DNA is TGCGCCAGCAGCCGGTCGGGAGTAGGTCAGAATGAGCAGTTCTTC. Its protein product is CASSRSGVGQNEQFF. V gene TRBV5-1 combines with J gene TRBJ2-1; weak D call: TRBD2 (6 bases). V lost 4 bases and J 7 bases, leaving 18 bases between the germline ends. Germline CDR1 and CDR2: SGHRS and YFSETQ. This CDR3 comprises 15 residues.

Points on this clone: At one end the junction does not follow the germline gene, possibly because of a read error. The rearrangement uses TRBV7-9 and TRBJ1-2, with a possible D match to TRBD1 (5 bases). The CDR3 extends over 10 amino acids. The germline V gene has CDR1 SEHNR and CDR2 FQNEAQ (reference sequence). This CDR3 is CASRGGVPLF. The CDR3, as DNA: TGTGCCAGTCGCGGGGGTGTGCCACTATTC.

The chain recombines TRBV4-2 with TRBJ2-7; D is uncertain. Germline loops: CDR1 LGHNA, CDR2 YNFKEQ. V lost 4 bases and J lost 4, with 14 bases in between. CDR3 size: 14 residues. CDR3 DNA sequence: TGTGCCAGCAGCCCAATCTCCGCCGGTTACGAGCAGTACTTC. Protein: CASSPISAGYEQYF.